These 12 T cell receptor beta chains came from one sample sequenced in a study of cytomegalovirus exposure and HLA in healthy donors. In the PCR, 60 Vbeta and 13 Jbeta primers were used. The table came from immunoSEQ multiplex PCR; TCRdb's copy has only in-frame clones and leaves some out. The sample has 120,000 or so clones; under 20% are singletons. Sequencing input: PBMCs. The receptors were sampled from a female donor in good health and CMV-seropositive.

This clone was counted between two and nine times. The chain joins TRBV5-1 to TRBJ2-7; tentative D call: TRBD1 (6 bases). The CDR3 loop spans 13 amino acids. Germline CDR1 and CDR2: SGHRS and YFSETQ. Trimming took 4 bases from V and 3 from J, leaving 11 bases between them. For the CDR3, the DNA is TGCGCCAGCAGCAGAGACAGGAACTACGAGCAGTACTTC. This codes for CASSRDRNYEQYF.

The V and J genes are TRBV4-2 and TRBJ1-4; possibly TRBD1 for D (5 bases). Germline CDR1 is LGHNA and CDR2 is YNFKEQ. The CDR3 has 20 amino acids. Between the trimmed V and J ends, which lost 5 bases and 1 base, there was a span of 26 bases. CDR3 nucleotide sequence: TGTGCCAGCAGCAAAAAAGACAGATCAACCCTACTCTTAACTAATGAAAAACTGTTTTTT. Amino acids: CASSKKDRSTLLLTNEKLFF.

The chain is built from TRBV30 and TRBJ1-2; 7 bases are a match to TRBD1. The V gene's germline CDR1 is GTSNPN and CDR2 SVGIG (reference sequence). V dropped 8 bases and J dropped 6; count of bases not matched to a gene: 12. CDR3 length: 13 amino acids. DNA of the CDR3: TGTGCCGGGGATGGCAGGGGGGTAAATGGCTACACCTTC. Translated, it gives CAGDGRGVNGYTF.

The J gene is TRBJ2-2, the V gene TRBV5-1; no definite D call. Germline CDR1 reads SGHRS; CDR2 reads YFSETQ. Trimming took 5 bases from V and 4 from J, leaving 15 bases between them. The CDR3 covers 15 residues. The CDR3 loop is CASRLLERSTGELFF. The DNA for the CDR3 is TGCGCCAGCAGACTGCTAGAAAGGAGCACCGGGGAGCTGTTTTTT.

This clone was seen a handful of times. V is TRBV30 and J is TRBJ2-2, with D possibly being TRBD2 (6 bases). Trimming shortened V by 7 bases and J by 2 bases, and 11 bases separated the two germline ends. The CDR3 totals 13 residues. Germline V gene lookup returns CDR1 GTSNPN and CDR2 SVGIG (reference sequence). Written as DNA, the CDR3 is TGTGCCTCCGATAGCGGAAACACCGGGGAGCTGTTTTTT. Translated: CASDSGNTGELFF.

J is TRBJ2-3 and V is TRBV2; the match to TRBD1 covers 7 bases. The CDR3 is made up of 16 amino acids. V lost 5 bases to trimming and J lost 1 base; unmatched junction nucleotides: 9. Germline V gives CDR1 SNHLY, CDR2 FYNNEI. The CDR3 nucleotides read TGTGCCAGCAGTATAGGTAGGGGGCCGGGCACAGATACGCAGTATTTT. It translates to CASSIGRGPGTDTQYF.

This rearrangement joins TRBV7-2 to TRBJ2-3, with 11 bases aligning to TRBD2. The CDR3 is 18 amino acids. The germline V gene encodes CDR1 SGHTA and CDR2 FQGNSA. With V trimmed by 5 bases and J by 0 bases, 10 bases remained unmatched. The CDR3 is CASSPKTSGAKSTDTQYF. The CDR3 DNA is TGTGCCAGCAGCCCCAAGACTAGCGGGGCTAAGAGCACAGATACGCAGTATTTT.

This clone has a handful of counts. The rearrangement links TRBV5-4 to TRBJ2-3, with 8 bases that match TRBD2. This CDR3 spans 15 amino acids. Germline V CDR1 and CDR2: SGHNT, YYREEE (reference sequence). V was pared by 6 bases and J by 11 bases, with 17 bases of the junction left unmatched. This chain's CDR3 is CASTPGGAASEGQYF. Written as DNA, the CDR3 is TGTGCCAGCACCCCGGGGGGGGCCGCGAGTGAGGGGCAGTATTTT.

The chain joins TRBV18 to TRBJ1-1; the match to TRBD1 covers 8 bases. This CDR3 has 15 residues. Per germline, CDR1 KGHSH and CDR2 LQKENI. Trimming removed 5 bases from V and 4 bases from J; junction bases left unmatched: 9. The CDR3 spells CASSAQGAATTEAFF. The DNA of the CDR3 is TGTGCCAGCTCAGCCCAGGGGGCTGCGACCACTGAAGCTTTCTTT.

The CDR3 protein is CASSLGGGPNTEAFF. CDR3 in DNA: TGTGCCAGTAGCCTGGGGGGGGGCCCGAACACTGAAGCTTTCTTT. The V and J genes are TRBV19 and TRBJ1-1; D is possibly TRBD1 (6 bases). The CDR3 is 15 residues long. Trimming removed 6 bases from V and 1 base from J, with 15 bases in between. Looked up from germline, CDR1 is LNHDA and CDR2 is SQIVND (reference sequence). Filled out from reference TRBV19 and TRBJ1-1, the complete variable domain reads DGGITQSPKYLFRKEGQNVTLSCEQNLNHDAMYWYRQDPGQGLRLIYYSQIVNDFQKGDIAEGYSVSREKKESFPLTVTSAQKNPTAFYLCASSLGGGPNTEAFFGQGTRLTVV.

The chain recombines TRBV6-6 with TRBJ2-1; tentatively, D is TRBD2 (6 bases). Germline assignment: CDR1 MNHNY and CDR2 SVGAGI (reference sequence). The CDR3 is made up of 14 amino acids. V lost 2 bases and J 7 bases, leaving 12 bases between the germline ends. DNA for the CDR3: TGTGCCAGCAGTTACCGCGGGGAGGCAAATGAGCAGTTCTTC. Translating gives CASSYRGEANEQFF.

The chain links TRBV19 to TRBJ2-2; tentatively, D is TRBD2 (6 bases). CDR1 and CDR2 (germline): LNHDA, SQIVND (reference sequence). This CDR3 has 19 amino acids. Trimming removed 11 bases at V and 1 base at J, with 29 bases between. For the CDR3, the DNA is TGTGCCTCAGCTATAGCCGCCCGCTCGGGAGTATGGAACACCGGGGAGCTGTTTTTT. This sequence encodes CASAIAARSGVWNTGELFF.